This T cell receptor (beta chain) is from a study of T cell responses to AZD1222 COVID-19 vaccine. Findings of the study overall: Per reports, nearly half of all spike-specific TCRs target regions that are unmutated in variants. Spike as a whole was targeted by vaccine-associated CD4 TCRs, dominant at 160-218 and 743-854. Baseline serostatus was positive in only five to seven AZD1222 recipients.

Here immunoSEQ multiplex PCR was the method, and the copy in TCRdb shows in-frame clones only, minus some. Of about 190,000 clones in the sample, under 95% were seen once. This CDR3 contains 14 residues. The V and J ends lost 1 base and 2 bases respectively, with 8 bases between them. The germline V gene encodes CDR1 MNHNS and CDR2 SASEGT. Concerning this clone itself: Its antigen is currently unknown.

The receptor comes from an adult in good health. This sequence joins TRBV6-1 and TRBJ1-1, with D unclear. The input for sequencing was peripheral blood, taken on day 0 of AZD1222 vaccination. The CDR3 reads CASSEVEVNTEAFF. DNA for the CDR3: TGTGCCAGCAGTGAAGTCGAGGTTAACACTGAAGCTTTCTTT.